These 5 T cell receptor beta chains originate from one sample sequenced in a study of blood T cell repertoires in COVID-19. TCRdb keeps only in-frame clones here, not all; method: immunoSEQ multiplex PCR. The table records 650,000 to 800,000 clones, approximately 90% of them present only once. Sequencing input: peripheral blood. Receptors originate from a woman aged 18-29 years with acute or convalescent COVID-19.

The V call is TRBV4-3, the J call TRBJ2-7; 13 nucleotides agree with TRBD2. V lost 5 bases and J lost 3; bases outside the gene matches: 4. Germline V gene lookup returns CDR1 LGHNA and CDR2 YSLEER. This CDR3 region has 15 residues. CDR3 residues: CASSSRTSGGYEQYF. CDR3 in DNA: TGCGCCAGCAGCTCCAGGACTAGCGGGGGCTACGAGCAGTACTTC.

This clone was seen only once. This rearrangement joins TRBV2 to TRBJ1-6; 7 bases fit TRBD1. The CDR3 loop spans 15 amino acids. V lost 2 bases, J lost 7 bases, and 5 bases stayed unmatched. In germline, CDR1 is SNHLY, CDR2 FYNNEI. The CDR3 DNA is TGTGCCAGCAGTGAAAGACAGGGCTTCAATTCACCCCTCCACTTT. It yields the protein CASSERQGFNSPLHF.

The CDR3 protein is CASSPQANQPQHF. The CDR3 nucleotides are TGTGCCAGCAGCCCACAGGCGAACCAGCCCCAGCATTTT. The chain carries TRBV7-3 and TRBJ1-5; D might be TRBD1 (5 bases). Trimming removed 5 bases from V and 7 bases from J, with 12 bases in between. This CDR3 comprises 13 residues. Germline values: CDR1 SGHTA, CDR2 FQGTGA. The whole variable domain, remainder taken from reference TRBV7-3 and TRBJ1-5, is GAGVSQTPSNKVTEKGKYVELRCDPISGHTALYWYRQSLGQGPEFLIYFQGTGAADDSGLPNDRFFAVRPEGSVSTLKIQRTERGDSAVYLCASSPQANQPQHFGDGTRLSIL.

V usage is TRBV7-8 and J usage is TRBJ2-1; 16 bases agree with TRBD2. After removal of 3 bases from V and 0 bases from J, the junction contained 5 bases not matched to a gene. Germline V CDR1 and CDR2: SGHVS, FQNEAQ. This CDR3 contains 19 residues. This CDR3 reads CASSFYGTSGGASYNEQFF. For the CDR3, the DNA is TGTGCCAGCAGCTTCTACGGGACTAGCGGGGGGGCCTCCTACAATGAGCAGTTCTTC.

V gene TRBV7-2 combines with J gene TRBJ2-4; 7 bases are a match to TRBD1. Germline lookup yields CDR1 SGHTA and CDR2 FQGNSA. The CDR3 is 14 residues long. The ends lost 2 bases at V and 3 bases at J; junction bases unmatched: 1. This chain's CDR3 is CASSLSGGKNIQYF. The CDR3 DNA reads as TGTGCCAGCAGCTTATCAGGGGGCAAAAACATTCAGTACTTC.